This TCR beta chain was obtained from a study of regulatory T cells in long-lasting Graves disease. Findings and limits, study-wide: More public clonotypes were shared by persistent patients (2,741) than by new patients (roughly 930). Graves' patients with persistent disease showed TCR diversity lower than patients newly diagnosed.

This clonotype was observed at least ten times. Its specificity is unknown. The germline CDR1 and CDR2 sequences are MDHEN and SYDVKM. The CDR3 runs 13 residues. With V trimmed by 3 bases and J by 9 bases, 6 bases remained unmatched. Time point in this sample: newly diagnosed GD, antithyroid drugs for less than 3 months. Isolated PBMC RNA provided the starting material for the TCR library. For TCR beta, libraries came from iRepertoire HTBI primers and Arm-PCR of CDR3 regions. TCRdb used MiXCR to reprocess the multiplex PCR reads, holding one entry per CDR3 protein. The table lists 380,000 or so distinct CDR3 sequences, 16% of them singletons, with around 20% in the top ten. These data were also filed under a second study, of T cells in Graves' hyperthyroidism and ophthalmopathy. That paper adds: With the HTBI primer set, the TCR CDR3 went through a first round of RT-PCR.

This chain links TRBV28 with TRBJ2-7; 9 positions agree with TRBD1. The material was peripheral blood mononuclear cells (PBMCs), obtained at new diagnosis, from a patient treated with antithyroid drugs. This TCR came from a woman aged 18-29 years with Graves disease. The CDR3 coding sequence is TGTGCCAGCAGTTTGTTACAGGGGGCCGCGCAGTACTTC. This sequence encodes CASSLLQGAAQYF.